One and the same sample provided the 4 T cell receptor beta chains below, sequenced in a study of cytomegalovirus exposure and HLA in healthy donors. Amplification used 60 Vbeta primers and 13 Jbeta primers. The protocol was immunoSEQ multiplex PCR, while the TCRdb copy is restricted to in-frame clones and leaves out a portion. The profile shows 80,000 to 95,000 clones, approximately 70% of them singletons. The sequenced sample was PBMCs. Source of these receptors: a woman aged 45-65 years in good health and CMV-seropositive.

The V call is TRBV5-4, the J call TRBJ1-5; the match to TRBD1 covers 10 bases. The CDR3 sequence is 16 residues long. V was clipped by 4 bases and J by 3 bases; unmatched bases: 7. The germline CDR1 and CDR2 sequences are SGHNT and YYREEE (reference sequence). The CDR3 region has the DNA TGTGCCAGCAGCATGATGGACAGGGGGATCAATCAGCCCCAGCATTTT. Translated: CASSMMDRGINQPQHF.

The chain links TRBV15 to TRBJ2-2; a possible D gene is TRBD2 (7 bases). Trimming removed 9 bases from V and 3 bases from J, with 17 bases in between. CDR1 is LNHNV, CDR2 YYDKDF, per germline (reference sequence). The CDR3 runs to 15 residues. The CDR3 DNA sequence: TGTGCCACAAGGGGGGGCGGGACGTACACCGGGGAGCTGTTTTTT. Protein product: CATRGGGTYTGELFF.

CDR3: CASSLATGSATNEKLFF. CDR3 in DNA: TGCGCCAGCAGCTTGGCGACAGGGAGTGCAACTAATGAAAAACTGTTTTTT. The chain links TRBV5-1 to TRBJ1-4; 7 bases align to TRBD1. CDR3 length equals 17 residues. The trim removed 0 bases at V and 0 bases at J, leaving 5 bases unmatched. CDR1 and CDR2 from the germline V gene are SGHRS and YFSETQ. Variable domain in full (rest from reference TRBV5-1 and TRBJ1-4): KAGVTQTPRYLIKTRGQQVTLSCSPISGHRSVSWYQQTPGQGLQFLFEYFSETQRNKGNFPGRFSGRQFSNSRSEMNVSTLELGDSALYLCASSLATGSATNEKLFFGSGTQLSVL.

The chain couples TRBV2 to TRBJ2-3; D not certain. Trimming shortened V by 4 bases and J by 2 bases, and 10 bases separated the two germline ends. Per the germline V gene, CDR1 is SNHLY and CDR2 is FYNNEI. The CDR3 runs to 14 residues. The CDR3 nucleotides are TGTGCCAGCAGTGGTGACCGACACACAGATACGCAGTATTTT. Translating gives CASSGDRHTDTQYF.